A single sample gave rise to the 27 T cell receptor beta chains below, sequenced in a study of human T cells and chemical hapten exposure. Each CDR3 protein gets one entry after TCRdb re-called the RACE reads with MiXCR. Of 280,000 or so distinct CDR3 sequences in the sample, just under 8% were seen once. Specified time point: pre-sensitization, week 0. Documented treatment: therapeutic diphenylcyclopropenone sensitization with weekly scalp DPC. Material: whole blood, obtained in connection with sensitization to the hapten diphenylcyclopropenone (DPC). The receptors were sampled from a man aged 18 to 30 with alopecia areata. Some clones in this sample may be carry-over from other donors' samples.

This clonotype was recorded at least ten times. The rearrangement joins TRBV29-1 to TRBJ2-1; D is undetermined. Germline values: CDR1 SQVTM, CDR2 ANQGSEA. V was shortened by 4 bases and J by 3 bases, with 10 bases between the two germline ends. CDR3 size: 13 residues. The CDR3 region is CSVVQELYNEQFF. The DNA for the CDR3 is TGCAGCGTTGTCCAGGAGCTCTACAATGAGCAGTTCTTC.

The rearrangement joins TRBV29-1 to TRBJ1-4; weak D call: TRBD1 (6 bases). V was trimmed by 6 bases and J by 8 bases, leaving 19 bases between them. The CDR3 has 14 residues. Germline CDR1 SQVTM, CDR2 ANQGSEA. CDR3 nucleotides: TGCAGCGTCGGTAACCGGACAGAGAGCGAAAAACTGTTTTTT. Its translation: CSVGNRTESEKLFF. Full variable domain (missing parts from reference TRBV29-1 and TRBJ1-4): SAVISQKPSRDICQRGTSLTIQCQVDSQVTMMFWYRQQPGQSLTLIATANQGSEATYESGFVIDKFPISRPNLTFSTLTVSNMSPEDSSIYLCSVGNRTESEKLFFGSGTQLSVL.

This clonotype was counted ten times or more. The chain employs TRBV5-1 and TRBJ2-1; unclear D gene. The germline V and J ends were trimmed by 4 bases and 7 bases, with 9 bases remaining between them. Germline values: CDR1 SGHRS, CDR2 YFSETQ. The CDR3 loop spans 12 amino acids. Written as DNA, the CDR3 is TGCGCCAGCAGCCTCGAGAGAAATGAGCAGTTCTTC. It yields the protein CASSLERNEQFF. Full variable domain (missing parts from reference TRBV5-1 and TRBJ2-1): KAGVTQTPRYLIKTRGQQVTLSCSPISGHRSVSWYQQTPGQGLQFLFEYFSETQRNKGNFPGRFSGRQFSNSRSEMNVSTLELGDSALYLCASSLERNEQFFGPGTRLTVL.

This clonotype was counted between two and nine times. J is TRBJ2-7 and V is TRBV19; 10 bases line up with TRBD1. Germline loops: CDR1 LNHDA, CDR2 SQIVND (reference sequence). This CDR3 spans 15 amino acids. J gave up 4 bases and V 7 bases, and 10 bases lay outside the gene matches. CDR3 bases: TGTGCCAGTACCCGCAGACAGGGGGCGAGGTACGAGCAGTACTTC. The encoded protein is CASTRRQGARYEQYF.

The chain carries TRBV14 and TRBJ2-7, with TRBD2 as a possible D gene (5 bases). Trimming removed 4 bases at V and 9 bases at J, with 13 bases between. The CDR3 has 12 residues. Germline CDR1 SGHDN, CDR2 FVKESK. CDR3 nucleotide sequence: TGTGCCAGCAGCCCGTCTTCCGGGATGCAGTACTTC. It specifies CASSPSSGMQYF.

A few counts support this clonotype. The chain joins TRBV27 to TRBJ1-6; 9 bases agree with TRBD1. Germline CDR1 is MNHEY and CDR2 is SMNVEV (reference sequence). This CDR3 is built from 13 residues. J gave up 10 bases and V 6 bases, and 4 bases lay outside the gene matches. The CDR3 spells CASSGTGSSPLHF. The CDR3 DNA sequence: TGTGCCAGCAGCGGGACAGGGTCATCACCCCTCCACTTT.

This clonotype has more than one count but fewer than ten. The J gene is TRBJ1-4, the V gene TRBV12-3 or TRBV12-4, with 8 bases fitting TRBD1. This CDR3 region has 14 residues. J gave up 5 bases and V 7 bases, and 6 bases lay outside the gene matches. The CDR3 protein is CASNNRGWNEKLFF. The CDR3 nucleotides read TGTGCCAGCAATAACAGGGGGTGGAATGAAAAACTGTTTTTT.

The gene calls are TRBV6-2 or TRBV6-3 and TRBJ2-7, with D possibly being TRBD1 (6 bases). Germline CDR1 MNHEY, CDR2 SVGEGT. CDR3 length: 13 residues. V was pared by 2 bases and J by 5 bases, with 10 bases between. This CDR3 is CASSYPPGDEQYV. CDR3 bases: TGTGCCAGCAGTTACCCTCCAGGGGACGAGCAGTACGTC.

This chain uses TRBV3-1 with TRBJ2-2; 8 bases line up with TRBD2. The germline CDR1 and CDR2 sequences are LGHDT and YNNKEL (reference sequence). This CDR3 has 12 amino acids. V lost 10 bases to trimming and J lost 6 bases; unmatched junction nucleotides: 4. CDR3 in DNA: TGTGCCACCGAGGGACTAGCCGGGGAGCTGTTTTTT. This encodes CATEGLAGELFF.

This clonotype was found a few times. The chain links TRBV4-3 to TRBJ2-3; unclear D gene. This CDR3 contains 14 residues. Trimming left V 1 base short and J 3 bases short, with 8 bases between. Germline V gene sequence: CDR1 LGHNA, CDR2 YSLEER. The CDR3 DNA follows: TGCGCCAGCAGCCAAGCGGAGATTACAGATACGCAGTATTTT. It is translated as CASSQAEITDTQYF.

This clonotype came up many times. The chain carries TRBV6-5 and TRBJ2-4; 8 bases are a match to TRBD1. Per the germline V gene, CDR1 is MNHEY and CDR2 is SVGAGI. With V trimmed by 6 bases and J by 2 bases, 12 bases remained unmatched. The CDR3 has 17 amino acids. CDR3 DNA: TGTGCCAGCAGGGCCGGGACAGGAGGGTATTCCAAAAACATTCAGTACTTC. Its translation: CASRAGTGGYSKNIQYF.

This clonotype was seen repeatedly, ten times or more. This sequence joins TRBV4-3 and TRBJ2-5, with D perhaps assigned TRBD1 or TRBD2 (5 bases each). There are 14 residues in the CDR3. V lost 0 bases and J 4 bases, leaving 9 bases between the germline ends. The germline gives CDR1 LGHNA, CDR2 YSLEER. This CDR3 is CASSQEVGVETQYF. The CDR3 DNA follows: TGCGCCAGCAGCCAAGAAGTGGGGGTAGAGACCCAGTACTTC.

The sample holds many counts of this clonotype. The rearrangement uses TRBV18 and TRBJ1-1, with D perhaps TRBD1 (6 bases). Trimming took 3 bases from V and 1 from J, leaving 12 bases between them. The CDR3 consists of 15 residues. The V gene's germline CDR1 is KGHSH and CDR2 LQKENI. CDR3 DNA sequence: TGTGCCAGCTCACCGCGGGACAAGGGGAACACTGAAGCTTTCTTT. Protein: CASSPRDKGNTEAFF.

J is TRBJ2-2 and V is TRBV7-3; 9 positions agree with TRBD1. Germline CDR1 SGHTA, CDR2 FQGTGA. This CDR3 spans 16 amino acids. V was clipped by 1 base and J by 4 bases; unmatched bases: 4. The CDR3 DNA reads TGTGCCAGCAGCTTAAAGGGACAGGGCGTCACCGGGGAGCTGTTTTTT. It is translated as CASSLKGQGVTGELFF. The entire variable domain, with the rest obtained from reference TRBV7-3 and TRBJ2-2, is as follows: GAGVSQTPSNKVTEKGKYVELRCDPISGHTALYWYRQSLGQGPEFLIYFQGTGAADDSGLPNDRFFAVRPEGSVSTLKIQRTERGDSAVYLCASSLKGQGVTGELFFGEGSRLTVL.

The chain is built from TRBV25-1 and TRBJ1-1; the D is unclear. V lost 3 bases and J lost 3, with 17 bases in between. Looked up from germline, CDR1 is MGHDK and CDR2 is SYGVNS. The CDR3 loop spans 16 amino acids. CDR3 in DNA: TGTGCCAGCAGTGAGGTAATAGACGGAGACTACACTGAAGCTTTCTTT. Protein product: CASSEVIDGDYTEAFF.

The sample holds one count of this clonotype. The rearrangement links TRBV27 to TRBJ2-7, with TRBD1 identical over 7 bases. V lost 7 bases to trimming and J lost 2 bases; unmatched junction nucleotides: 8. Germline V gene data show CDR1 as MNHEY and CDR2 as SMNVEV (reference sequence). This CDR3 comprises 14 residues. The CDR3 nucleotides read TGTGCCAGCAACACTCGGGACAGAACCTACGAGCAGTACTTC. It translates to CASNTRDRTYEQYF.

The CDR3 DNA is TGCAGTGCAAGACAGGAAAGCTCCTACAATGAGCAGTTCTTC. Amino acids: CSARQESSYNEQFF. This chain uses TRBV20-1 with TRBJ2-1; possibly TRBD1 for D (6 bases). This CDR3 is built from 14 residues. Germline values: CDR1 DFQATT, CDR2 SNEGSKA (reference sequence). The V end was cut by 6 bases, the J end by 0 bases, with 12 bases between.

The sample holds many counts of this clonotype. The rearrangement uses TRBV4-3 and TRBJ1-3; 8 bases are a match to TRBD1. Per germline, CDR1 LGHNA and CDR2 YSLEER. Trimming at V came to 0 bases and at J to 1 base, leaving 2 bases not matched to a gene. The CDR3 has 16 amino acids. DNA for the CDR3: TGCGCCAGCAGCCAAGAGACAGGGGCTTCTGGAAACACCATATATTTT. Protein sequence: CASSQETGASGNTIYF.

In its sample, this clonotype was seen a few times. The chain recombines TRBV5-1 with TRBJ1-4, with 10 bases fitting TRBD1. Germline values: CDR1 SGHRS, CDR2 YFSETQ. With V trimmed by 4 bases and J by 6 bases, 6 bases remained unmatched. This CDR3 is built from 15 residues. CDR3: CASSPRQGADEKLFF. The CDR3 DNA is TGCGCCAGCAGCCCGAGACAGGGGGCGGATGAAAAACTGTTTTTT.

This sequence joins TRBV5-1 and TRBJ2-5, with D maybe TRBD2 (5 bases). CDR3 size: 14 residues. Germline V gene lookup returns CDR1 SGHRS and CDR2 YFSETQ. The V end was cut by 2 bases, the J end by 2 bases, with 10 bases between. This CDR3 reads CASSLADQQETQYF. The DNA of the CDR3 is TGCGCCAGCAGCTTAGCGGACCAACAAGAGACCCAGTACTTC.

There are a few counts of this clonotype. This chain connects TRBV6-2 or TRBV6-3 to TRBJ2-3, with TRBD2 matching 10 bases. The CDR3 covers 16 residues. Trimming at V came to 2 bases and at J to 7 bases, leaving 9 bases not matched to a gene. CDR1 and CDR2 (germline): MNHEY, SVGEGT. The CDR3 DNA reads as TGTGCCAGCAGTTACCCCACCGGACTAGCGGTTCATACGCAGTATTTT. It codes for CASSYPTGLAVHTQYF.

This clonotype was observed at least ten times. This chain links TRBV6-5 with TRBJ1-1, with D perhaps TRBD1 (5 bases). Germline V lookup: CDR1 MNHEY, CDR2 SVGAGI. Trimming shortened V by 2 bases and J by 3 bases, and 10 bases separated the two germline ends. CDR3 size: 14 residues. The CDR3 DNA sequence: TGTGCCAGCAGTTACGGGGGAGGGGACACTGAAGCTTTCTTT. Translated: CASSYGGGDTEAFF.

V and J are TRBV20-1 and TRBJ1-5; 7 bases line up with TRBD1. Trimming at V came to 5 bases and at J to 6 bases, leaving 10 bases not matched to a gene. Germline CDR1 reads DFQATT; CDR2 reads SNEGSKA (reference sequence). CDR3 length equals 14 residues. The CDR3 bases are TGCAGTGCTCTACAGGGGATGAGCGGTCAGCCCCAGCATTTT. Its translation: CSALQGMSGQPQHF.

This chain connects TRBV10-3 to TRBJ2-7, with D perhaps assigned TRBD1 or TRBD2 (6 bases each). Germline V CDR1 and CDR2: ENHRY, SYGVKD. V was cut by 6 bases and J by 7 bases, with 16 bases left in between. The CDR3 is 13 amino acids. The CDR3 sequence: CAIRSTEGGEQYV. The CDR3 DNA reads TGTGCCATCAGGTCCACTGAAGGGGGGGAGCAGTACGTC.

This clonotype was observed at least ten times. The V and J genes are TRBV6-5 and TRBJ1-1, with D hard to call. Germline CDR1 and CDR2: MNHEY and SVGAGI. Trimming stripped 7 bases from V and 9 bases from J, with 18 bases between. This CDR3 is 13 amino acids long. The chain's CDR3 is CASIRRTGKKAFF. CDR3 DNA sequence: TGTGCCAGCATAAGGCGGACGGGAAAAAAAGCTTTCTTT.

The CDR3 DNA is TGTGCCAGCAGCGTAGAAGGACTCCCTATGAATGAGCAGTTCTTC. Its translation is CASSVEGLPMNEQFF. This chain joins TRBV9 and TRBJ2-1; D is perhaps TRBD2 (5 bases). Per germline, CDR1 SGDLS and CDR2 YYNGEE. This CDR3 has 15 residues. V lost 0 bases to trimming and J lost 7 bases, with 14 bases between them.

The chain has TRBV6-5 and TRBJ1-3; D is undetermined. The CDR3 is 16 amino acids. Germline values: CDR1 MNHEY, CDR2 SVGAGI. V lost 0 bases and J lost 0, with 9 bases in between. The CDR3 loop reads CASSYSIVHSGNTIYF. In nucleotides, the CDR3 is TGTGCCAGCAGTTACTCGATAGTCCACTCTGGAAACACCATATATTTT.